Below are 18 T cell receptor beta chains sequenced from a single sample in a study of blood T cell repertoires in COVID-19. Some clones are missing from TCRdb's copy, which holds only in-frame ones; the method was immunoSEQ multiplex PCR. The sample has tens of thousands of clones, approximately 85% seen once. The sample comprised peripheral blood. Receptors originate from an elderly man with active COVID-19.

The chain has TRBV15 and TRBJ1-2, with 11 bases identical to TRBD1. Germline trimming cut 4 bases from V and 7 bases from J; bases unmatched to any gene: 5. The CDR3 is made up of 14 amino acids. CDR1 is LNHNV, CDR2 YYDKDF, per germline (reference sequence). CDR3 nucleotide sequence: TGTGCCACCAGCACCCCGGACAGGGGGCTTGGCTACACCTTC. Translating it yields CATSTPDRGLGYTF.

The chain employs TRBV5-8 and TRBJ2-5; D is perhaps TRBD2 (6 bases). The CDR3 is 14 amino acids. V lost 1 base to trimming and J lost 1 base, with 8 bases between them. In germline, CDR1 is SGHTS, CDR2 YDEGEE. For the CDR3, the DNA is TGTGCCAGCAGCTTGCGGACTACCCAAGAGACCCAGTACTTC. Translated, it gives CASSLRTTQETQYF.

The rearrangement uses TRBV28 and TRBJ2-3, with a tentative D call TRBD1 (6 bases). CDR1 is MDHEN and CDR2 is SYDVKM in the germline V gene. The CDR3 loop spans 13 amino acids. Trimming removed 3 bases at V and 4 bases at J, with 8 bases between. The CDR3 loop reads CASSFGGPDTQYF. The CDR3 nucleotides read TGTGCCAGCAGTTTTGGGGGCCCAGATACGCAGTATTTT. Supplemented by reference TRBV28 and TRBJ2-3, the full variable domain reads DVKVTQSSRYLVKRTGEKVFLECVQDMDHENMFWYRQDPGLGLRLIYFSYDVKMKEKGDIPEGYSVSREKKERFSLILESASTNQTSMYLCASSFGGPDTQYFGPGTRLTVL.

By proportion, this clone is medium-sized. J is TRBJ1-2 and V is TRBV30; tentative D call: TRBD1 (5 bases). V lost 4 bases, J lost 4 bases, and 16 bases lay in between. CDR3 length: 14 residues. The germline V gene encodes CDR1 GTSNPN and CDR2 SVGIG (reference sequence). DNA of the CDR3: TGTGCCTGGAATACCGGGGTCGGGGGCTATGGCTACACCTTC. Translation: CAWNTGVGGYGYTF.

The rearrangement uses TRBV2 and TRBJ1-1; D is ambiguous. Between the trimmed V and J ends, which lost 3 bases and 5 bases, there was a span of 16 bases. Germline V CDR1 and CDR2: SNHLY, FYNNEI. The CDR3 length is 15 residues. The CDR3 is CASSDEVDSVTEAFF. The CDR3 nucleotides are TGTGCCAGCAGTGACGAGGTGGATTCGGTTACTGAAGCTTTCTTT.

The CDR3 DNA reads TGTGCCAGCAGTCCCCACAGGGGGCGGAACACTGAAGCTTTCTTT. Translation gives CASSPHRGRNTEAFF. The J gene is TRBJ1-1, the V gene TRBV25-1, with 9 bases matching TRBD1. The CDR3 has 15 amino acids. Looked up from germline, CDR1 is MGHDK and CDR2 is SYGVNS. J was trimmed by 1 base and V by 5 bases; bases with no gene match: 5.

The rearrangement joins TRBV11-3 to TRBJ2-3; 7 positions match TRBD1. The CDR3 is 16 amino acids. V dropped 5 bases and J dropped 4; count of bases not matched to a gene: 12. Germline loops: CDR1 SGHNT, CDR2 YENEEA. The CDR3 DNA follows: TGTGCCAGCAGCCTCGGGACAGACCGAAAGTCAGATACGCAGTATTTT. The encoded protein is CASSLGTDRKSDTQYF.

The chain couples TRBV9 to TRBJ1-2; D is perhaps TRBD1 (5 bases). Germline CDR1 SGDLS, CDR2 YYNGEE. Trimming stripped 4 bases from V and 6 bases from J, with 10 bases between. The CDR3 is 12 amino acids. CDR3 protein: CASSSPGNGYTF. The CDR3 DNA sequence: TGTGCCAGCAGCTCACCAGGGAATGGCTACACCTTC.

The CDR3 DNA is TGTGCCAGCAGCTTGAAGCGGGGGGGGCGAGAGACCCAGTACTTC. The encoded protein is CASSLKRGGRETQYF. The V call is TRBV7-2, the J call TRBJ2-5; 10 nucleotides agree with TRBD2. The CDR3 length is 15 residues. Germline trimming cut 3 bases from V and 4 bases from J; bases unmatched to any gene: 5. Germline lookup yields CDR1 SGHTA and CDR2 FQGNSA. Full variable domain (remainder filled in from reference TRBV7-2 and TRBJ2-5): GAGVSQSPSNKVTEKGKDVELRCDPISGHTALYWYRQSLGQGLEFLIYFQGNSAPDKSGLPSDRFSAERTGGSVSTLTIQRTQQEDSAVYLCASSLKRGGRETQYFGPGTRLLVL.

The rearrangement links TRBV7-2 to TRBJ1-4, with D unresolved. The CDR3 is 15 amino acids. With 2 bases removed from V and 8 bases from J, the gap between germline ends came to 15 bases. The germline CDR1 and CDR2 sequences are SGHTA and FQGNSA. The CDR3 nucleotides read TGTGCCAGCAGCTTACGAGGGCAGTTTATAGAAAAACTGTTTTTT. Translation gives CASSLRGQFIEKLFF.

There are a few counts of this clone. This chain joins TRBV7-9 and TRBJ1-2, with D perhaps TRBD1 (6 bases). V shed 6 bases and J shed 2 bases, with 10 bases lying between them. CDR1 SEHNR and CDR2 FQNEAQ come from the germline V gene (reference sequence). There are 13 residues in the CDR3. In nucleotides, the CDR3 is TGTGCCAGCAGGCTTCAGGGGAACTATGGCTACACCTTC. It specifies CASRLQGNYGYTF.

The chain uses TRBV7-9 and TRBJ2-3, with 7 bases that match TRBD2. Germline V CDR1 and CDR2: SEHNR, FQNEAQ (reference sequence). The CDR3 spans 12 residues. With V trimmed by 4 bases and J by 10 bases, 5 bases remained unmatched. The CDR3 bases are TGTGCCAGCAGCTCGGGCGGGAGTCCGCAGTATTTT. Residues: CASSSGGSPQYF. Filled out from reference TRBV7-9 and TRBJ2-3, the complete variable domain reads DTGVSQNPRHKITKRGQNVTFRCDPISEHNRLYWYRQTLGQGPEFLTYFQNEAQLEKSRLLSDRFSAERPKGSFSTLEIQRTEQGDSAMYLCASSSGGSPQYFGPGTRLTVL.

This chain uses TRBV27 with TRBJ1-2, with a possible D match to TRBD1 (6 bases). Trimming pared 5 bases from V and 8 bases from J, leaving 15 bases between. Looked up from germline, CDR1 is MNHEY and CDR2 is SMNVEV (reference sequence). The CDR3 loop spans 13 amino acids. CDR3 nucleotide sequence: TGTGCCAGCAGTGACAGGTTAAGAGGCGGCTACACCTTC. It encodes CASSDRLRGGYTF.

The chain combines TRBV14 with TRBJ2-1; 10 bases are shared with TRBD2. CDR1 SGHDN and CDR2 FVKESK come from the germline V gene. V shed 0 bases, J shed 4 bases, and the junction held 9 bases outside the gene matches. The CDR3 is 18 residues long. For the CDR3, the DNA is TGTGCCAGCAGCCAAGAATTCAGGGCTAGCGGGGGATACAATGAGCAGTTCTTC. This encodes CASSQEFRASGGYNEQFF.

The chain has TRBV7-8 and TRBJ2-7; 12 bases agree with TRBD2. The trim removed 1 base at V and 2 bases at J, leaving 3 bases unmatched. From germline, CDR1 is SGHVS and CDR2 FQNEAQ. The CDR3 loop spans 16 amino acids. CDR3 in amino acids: CASSLVLAGGTYEQYF. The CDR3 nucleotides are TGTGCCAGCAGCTTAGTCCTAGCGGGGGGGACCTACGAGCAGTACTTC.

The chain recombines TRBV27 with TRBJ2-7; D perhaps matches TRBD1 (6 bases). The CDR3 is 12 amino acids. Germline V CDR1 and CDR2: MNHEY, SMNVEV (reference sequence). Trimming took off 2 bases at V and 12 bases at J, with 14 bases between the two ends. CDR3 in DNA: TGTGCCAGCAGTTTAAATAACAGGGCCTGGTACTTC. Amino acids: CASSLNNRAWYF.

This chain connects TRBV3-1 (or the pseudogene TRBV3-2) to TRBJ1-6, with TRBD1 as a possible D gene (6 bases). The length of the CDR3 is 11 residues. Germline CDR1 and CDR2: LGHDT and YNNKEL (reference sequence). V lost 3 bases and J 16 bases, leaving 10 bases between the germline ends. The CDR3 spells CASSQTGCLHF. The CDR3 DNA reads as TGTGCCAGCAGCCAGACAGGATGTCTCCACTTT.

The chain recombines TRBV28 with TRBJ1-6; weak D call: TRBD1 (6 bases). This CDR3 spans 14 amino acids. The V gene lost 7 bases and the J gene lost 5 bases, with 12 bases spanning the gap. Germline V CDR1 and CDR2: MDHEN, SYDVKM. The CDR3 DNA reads TGTGCCAGCAAATACAGGGTTAATAATTCACCCCTCCACTTT. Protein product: CASKYRVNNSPLHF. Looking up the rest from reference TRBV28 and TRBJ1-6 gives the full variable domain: DVKVTQSSRYLVKRTGEKVFLECVQDMDHENMFWYRQDPGLGLRLIYFSYDVKMKEKGDIPEGYSVSREKKERFSLILESASTNQTSMYLCASKYRVNNSPLHFGNGTRLTVT.